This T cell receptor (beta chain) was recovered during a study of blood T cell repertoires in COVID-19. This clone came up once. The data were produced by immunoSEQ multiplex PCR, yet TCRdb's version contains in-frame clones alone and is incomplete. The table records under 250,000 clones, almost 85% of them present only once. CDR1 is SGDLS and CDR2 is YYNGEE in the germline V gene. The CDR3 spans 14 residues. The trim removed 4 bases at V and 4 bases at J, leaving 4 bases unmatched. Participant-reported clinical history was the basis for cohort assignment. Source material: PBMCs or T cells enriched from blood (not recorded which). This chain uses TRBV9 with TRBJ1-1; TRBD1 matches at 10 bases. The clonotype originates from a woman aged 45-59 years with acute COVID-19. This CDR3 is CASSTRTGGTEAFF. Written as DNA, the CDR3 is TGTGCCAGCAGCACCCGGACAGGGGGCACTGAAGCTTTCTTT. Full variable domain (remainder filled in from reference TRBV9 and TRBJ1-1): DSGVTQTPKHLITATGQRVTLRCSPRSGDLSVYWYQQSLDQGLQFLIQYYNGEERAKGNILERFSAQQFPDLHSELNLSSLELGDSALYFCASSTRTGGTEAFFGQGTRLTVV.